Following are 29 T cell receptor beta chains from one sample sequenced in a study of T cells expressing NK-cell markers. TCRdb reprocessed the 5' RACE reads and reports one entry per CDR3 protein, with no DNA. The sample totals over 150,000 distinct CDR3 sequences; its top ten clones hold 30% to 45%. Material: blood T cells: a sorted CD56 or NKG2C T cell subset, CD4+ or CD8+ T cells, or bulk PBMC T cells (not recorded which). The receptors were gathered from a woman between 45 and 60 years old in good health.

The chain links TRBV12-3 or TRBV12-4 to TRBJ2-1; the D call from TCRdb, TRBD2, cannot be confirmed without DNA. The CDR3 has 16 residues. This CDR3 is CASSFPGERSGIEQFF.

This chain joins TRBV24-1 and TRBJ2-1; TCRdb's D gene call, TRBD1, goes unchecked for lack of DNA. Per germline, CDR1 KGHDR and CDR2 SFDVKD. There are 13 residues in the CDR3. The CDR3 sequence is CATSPGPYNEQFF.

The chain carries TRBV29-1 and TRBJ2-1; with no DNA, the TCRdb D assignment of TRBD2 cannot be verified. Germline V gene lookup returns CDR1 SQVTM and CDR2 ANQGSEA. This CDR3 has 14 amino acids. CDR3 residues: CSVEAGLLYNEQFF.

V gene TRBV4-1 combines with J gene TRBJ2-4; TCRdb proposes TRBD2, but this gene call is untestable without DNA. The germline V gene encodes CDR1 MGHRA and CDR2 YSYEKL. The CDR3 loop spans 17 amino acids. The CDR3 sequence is CASSQPSGNLAKNIQYF.

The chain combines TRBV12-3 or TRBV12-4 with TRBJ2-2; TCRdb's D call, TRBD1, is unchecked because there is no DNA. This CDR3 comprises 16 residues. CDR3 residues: CASSYQGALDFGELFF.

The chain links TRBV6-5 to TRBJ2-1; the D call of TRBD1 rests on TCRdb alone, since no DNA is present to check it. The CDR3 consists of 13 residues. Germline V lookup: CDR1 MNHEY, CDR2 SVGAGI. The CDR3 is CASSYSLGGEQFF.

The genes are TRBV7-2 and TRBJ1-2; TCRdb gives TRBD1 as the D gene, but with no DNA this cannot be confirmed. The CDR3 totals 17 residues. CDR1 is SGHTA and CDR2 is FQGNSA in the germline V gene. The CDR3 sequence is CASSLAQGEGGNDGYTF.

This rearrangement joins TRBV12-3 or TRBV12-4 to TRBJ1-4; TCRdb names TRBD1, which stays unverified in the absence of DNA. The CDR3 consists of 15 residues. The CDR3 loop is CASSSKPGQELKLFF.

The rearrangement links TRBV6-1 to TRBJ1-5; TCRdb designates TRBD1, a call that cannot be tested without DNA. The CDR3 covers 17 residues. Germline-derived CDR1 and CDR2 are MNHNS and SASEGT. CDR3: CASSVAETGTGFQPQHF.

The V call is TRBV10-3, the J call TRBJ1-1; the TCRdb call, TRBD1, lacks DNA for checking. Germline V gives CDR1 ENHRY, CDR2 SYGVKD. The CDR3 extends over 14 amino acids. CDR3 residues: CALSPPSANTEAFF.

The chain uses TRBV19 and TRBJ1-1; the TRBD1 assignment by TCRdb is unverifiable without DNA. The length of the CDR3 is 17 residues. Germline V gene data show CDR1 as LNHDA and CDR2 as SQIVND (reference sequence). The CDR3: CASRQIGDTPENTEAFF.

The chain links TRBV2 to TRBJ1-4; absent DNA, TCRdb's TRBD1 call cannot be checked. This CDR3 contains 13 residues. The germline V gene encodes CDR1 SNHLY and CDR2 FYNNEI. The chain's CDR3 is CASRDRGSEKLFF.

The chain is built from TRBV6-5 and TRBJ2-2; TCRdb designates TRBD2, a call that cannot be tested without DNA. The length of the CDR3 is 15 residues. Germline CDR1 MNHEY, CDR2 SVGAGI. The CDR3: CASSYKRDATGELFF.

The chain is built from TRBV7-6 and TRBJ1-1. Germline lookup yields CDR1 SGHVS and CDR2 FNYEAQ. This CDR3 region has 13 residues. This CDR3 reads CASSARVNTEAFF.

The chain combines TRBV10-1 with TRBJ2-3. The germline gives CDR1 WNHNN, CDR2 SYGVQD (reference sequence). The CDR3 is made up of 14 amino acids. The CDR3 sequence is CASSDRSSTDTQYF.

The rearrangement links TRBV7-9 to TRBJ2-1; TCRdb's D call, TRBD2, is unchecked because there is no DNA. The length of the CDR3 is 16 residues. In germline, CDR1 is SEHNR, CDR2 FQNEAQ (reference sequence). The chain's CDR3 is CASSLVLAGVGNEQFF.

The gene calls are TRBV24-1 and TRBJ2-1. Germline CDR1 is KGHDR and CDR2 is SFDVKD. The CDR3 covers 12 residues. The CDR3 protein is CATSLVDNEQFF.

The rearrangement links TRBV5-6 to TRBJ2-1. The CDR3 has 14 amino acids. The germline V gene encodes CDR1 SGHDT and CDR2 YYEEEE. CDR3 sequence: CASTSDRARDEQFF. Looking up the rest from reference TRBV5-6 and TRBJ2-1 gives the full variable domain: DAGVTQSPTHLIKTRGQQVTLRCSPKSGHDTVSWYQQALGQGPQFIFQYYEEEERQRGNFPDRFSGHQFPNYSSELNVNALLLGDSALYLCASTSDRARDEQFFGPGTRLTVL.

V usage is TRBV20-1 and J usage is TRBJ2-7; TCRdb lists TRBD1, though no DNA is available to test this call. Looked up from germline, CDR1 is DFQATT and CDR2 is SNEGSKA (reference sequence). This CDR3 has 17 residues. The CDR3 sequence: CSARAPRSGQGRYEQYF.

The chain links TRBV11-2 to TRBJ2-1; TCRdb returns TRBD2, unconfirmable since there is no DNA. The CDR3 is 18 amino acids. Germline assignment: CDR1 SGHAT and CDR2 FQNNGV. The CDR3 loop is CASSLRASGEGSYNEQFF.

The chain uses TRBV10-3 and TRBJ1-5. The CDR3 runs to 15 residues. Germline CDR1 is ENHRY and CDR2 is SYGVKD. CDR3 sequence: CAISDDKHSNQPQHF.

CDR3 protein: CASSFQSGREAETQYF. The chain combines TRBV12-3 or TRBV12-4 with TRBJ2-5; absent DNA, TCRdb's TRBD2 call cannot be checked. This CDR3 comprises 16 residues.

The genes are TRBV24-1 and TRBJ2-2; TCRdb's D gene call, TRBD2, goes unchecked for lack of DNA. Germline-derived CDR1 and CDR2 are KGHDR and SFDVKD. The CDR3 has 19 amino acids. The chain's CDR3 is CATTEGLAGAKVPDGELFF.

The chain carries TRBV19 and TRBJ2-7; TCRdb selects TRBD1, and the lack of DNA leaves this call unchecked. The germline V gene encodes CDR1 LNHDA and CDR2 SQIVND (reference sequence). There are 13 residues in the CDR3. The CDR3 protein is CASSIGGAREQYF.

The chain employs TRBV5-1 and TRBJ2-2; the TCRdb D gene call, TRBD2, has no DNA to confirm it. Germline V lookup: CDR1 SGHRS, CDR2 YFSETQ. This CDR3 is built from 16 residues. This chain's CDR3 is CASTLWEREPTGELFF.

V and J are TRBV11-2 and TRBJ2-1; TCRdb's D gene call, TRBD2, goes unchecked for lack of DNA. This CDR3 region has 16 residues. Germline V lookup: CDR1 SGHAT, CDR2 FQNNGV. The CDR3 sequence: CASSPSGLAGYNEQFF. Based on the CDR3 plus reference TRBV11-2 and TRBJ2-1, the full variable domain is EAGVAQSPRYKIIEKRQSVAFWCNPISGHATLYWYQQILGQGPKLLIQFQNNGVVDDSQLPKDRFSAERLKGVDSTLKIQPAKLEDSAVYLCASSPSGLAGYNEQFFGPGTRLTVL.

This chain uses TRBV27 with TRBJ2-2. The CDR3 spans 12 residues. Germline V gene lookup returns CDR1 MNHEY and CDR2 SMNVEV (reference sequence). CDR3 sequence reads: CASENETGELFF.

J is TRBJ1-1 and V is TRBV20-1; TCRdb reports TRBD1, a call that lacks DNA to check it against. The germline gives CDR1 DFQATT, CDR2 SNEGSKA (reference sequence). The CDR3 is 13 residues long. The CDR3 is CSAYRDPATEAFF.

CDR3 protein: CASRPGFEKREQYF. The gene calls are TRBV19 and TRBJ2-7; TCRdb selects TRBD1, and the lack of DNA leaves this call unchecked. This CDR3 is 14 amino acids long. Looked up from germline, CDR1 is LNHDA and CDR2 is SQIVND (reference sequence).